This T cell receptor (beta chain) was identified during a study of Ad26.COV2.S vaccination and SARS-CoV-2 variants. General study findings and limits: In vaccinated individuals, spike-specific CD8+ and CD4+ T cell responses reportedly displayed substantial breadth. Ad26.COV2.S recipients had broader spike-specific TCRs (P = 0.0014). Researchers cautioned that TCR breadth and depth analyses may have underestimated total T cell responses.

Sequenced by immunoSEQ multiplex PCR; TCRdb stores in-frame clones only, minus some. The sample has about 250,000 clones; about 87% are singletons. Described treatment: around 19 received Ad26.COV2.S at low or high dose, single or two shots; several received placebo; per-sample allocation not given. Sampling happened 63 days after the first vaccine or placebo injection. Vaccination used an Ad26 vector expressing Wuhan-strain SARS-CoV-2 spike. Worth noting for this clone: Its antigen is undetermined.

J gave up 7 bases and V 3 bases, and 5 bases lay outside the gene matches. The CDR3 totals 13 residues. The clonotype comes from a person between 18 and 60 years old who received the Ad26.COV2.S COVID-19 vaccine or a placebo. Sequencing used peripheral blood, obtained in a trial of Ad26.COV2.S vaccine versus placebo. The chain links TRBV12-3 or TRBV12-4 to TRBJ1-1, with TRBD1 matching 7 bases. The CDR3 sequence: CASSFYRTGEAFF. Written as DNA, the CDR3 is TGTGCCAGCAGTTTTTATCGGACAGGTGAAGCTTTCTTT.